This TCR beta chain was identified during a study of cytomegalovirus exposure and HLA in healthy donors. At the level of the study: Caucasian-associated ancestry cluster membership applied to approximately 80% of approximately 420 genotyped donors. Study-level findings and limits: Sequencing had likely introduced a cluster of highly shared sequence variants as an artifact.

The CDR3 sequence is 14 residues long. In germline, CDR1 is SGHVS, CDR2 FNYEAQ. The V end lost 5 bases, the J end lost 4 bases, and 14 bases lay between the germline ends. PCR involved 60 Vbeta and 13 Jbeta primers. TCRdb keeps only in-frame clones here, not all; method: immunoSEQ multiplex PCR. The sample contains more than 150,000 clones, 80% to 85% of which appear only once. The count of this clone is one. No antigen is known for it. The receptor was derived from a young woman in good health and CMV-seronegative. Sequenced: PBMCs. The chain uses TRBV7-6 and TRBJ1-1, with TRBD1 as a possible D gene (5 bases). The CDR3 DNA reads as TGTGCCAGCAGCCCTCGGGGGGTAAGCACTGAAGCTTTCTTT. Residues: CASSPRGVSTEAFF.